The 8 T cell receptor beta chains reported below all come from one sample, sequenced in a study of cytomegalovirus exposure and HLA in healthy donors. In the PCR, 60 Vbeta and 13 Jbeta primers were used. The repertoire was sequenced with immunoSEQ multiplex PCR; TCRdb's copy has only in-frame clones and lacks some. The top ten clones hold 0.2% to 0.3% of a sample with 200,000 or so clones, more than 85% of them seen once. The sample comprised PBMCs. These receptors were taken from a girl in the first two years of life in good health and CMV-seronegative.

This clone was found a few times. This rearrangement joins TRBV9 to TRBJ2-5; tentative D call: TRBD1 (6 bases). Matching the DNA end better, TRBJ2-7 makes the J call doubtful. The CDR3 runs 14 residues. Germline V CDR1 and CDR2: SGDLS, YYNGEE. CDR3 DNA sequence: TGTGCCAGCAGCGGCAGGGACACCAACTACGAGCAGTACTTC. Its protein is CASSGRDTNYEQYF.

This chain connects TRBV6-5 to TRBJ2-7; 7 bases line up with TRBD1. Trimming removed 6 bases from V and 2 bases from J; junction bases left unmatched: 7. The germline V gene has CDR1 MNHEY and CDR2 SVGAGI. This CDR3 is 14 amino acids long. Written as DNA, the CDR3 is TGTGCCAGCAGAAACAGGGGTATCGCCTACGAGCAGTACTTC. This sequence encodes CASRNRGIAYEQYF.

This chain connects TRBV9 to TRBJ2-5, with D hard to call. The CDR3 covers 13 residues. V lost 6 bases and J 2 bases, leaving 11 bases between the germline ends. Germline CDR1 SGDLS, CDR2 YYNGEE. The CDR3 DNA is TGTGCCAGCAAGTCGTATAGTCAAGAGACCCAGTACTTC. Its translation: CASKSYSQETQYF.

This chain joins TRBV19 and TRBJ2-7; D remains unclear. CDR1 LNHDA and CDR2 SQIVND come from the germline V gene (reference sequence). Trimming removed 7 bases at V and 2 bases at J, with 12 bases between. This CDR3 has 13 amino acids. The DNA of the CDR3 is TGTGCCAGTAATGCAGGCCCCCCCTACGAGCAGTACTTC. This encodes CASNAGPPYEQYF.

The rearrangement links TRBV4-3 to TRBJ1-5; D not certain. Between the trimmed V and J ends, which lost 0 bases and 7 bases, there was a span of 10 bases. CDR3 size: 14 residues. Germline values: CDR1 LGHNA, CDR2 YSLEER. The CDR3 coding sequence is TGCGCCAGCAGCCAAGATATTTTTCGGCAGCCCCAGCATTTT. It encodes CASSQDIFRQPQHF.

The chain couples TRBV14 to TRBJ2-2; no reliable D call. The CDR3 has 15 residues. V was cut by 1 base and J by 7 bases, with 13 bases left in between. Germline assignment: CDR1 SGHDN and CDR2 FVKESK. CDR3 coding DNA: TGTGCCAGCAGCCAAGTTATCGGCGGAAACGGGGAGCTGTTTTTT. Its translation: CASSQVIGGNGELFF. Combining the CDR3 with reference TRBV14 and TRBJ2-2 gives the whole variable domain EAGVTQFPSHSVIEKGQTVTLRCDPISGHDNLYWYRRVMGKEIKFLLHFVKESKQDESGMPNNRFLAERTGGTYSTLKVQPAELEDSGVYFCASSQVIGGNGELFFGEGSRLTVL.

V usage is TRBV11-2 and J usage is TRBJ2-7; 7 positions match TRBD1. The CDR3 is made up of 15 amino acids. With V trimmed by 3 bases and J by 7 bases, 12 bases remained unmatched. Germline assignment: CDR1 SGHAT and CDR2 FQNNGV. The DNA of the CDR3 is TGTGCCAGCAGCTTTCGAGAGGGGGCGCTGGGGGAGCAGTACTTC. It specifies CASSFREGALGEQYF.

This chain uses TRBV29-1 with TRBJ1-2; TRBD1 aligns across 7 bases. The CDR3 spans 15 residues. Trimming took 3 bases from V and 8 from J; bases not matched to a gene: 15. CDR1 SQVTM and CDR2 ANQGSEA come from the germline V gene. The CDR3 spells CSVDSREGGYGGYTF. CDR3 nucleotides: TGCAGCGTTGACAGCAGGGAAGGGGGCTATGGAGGCTACACCTTC.